This entry features one TCR beta chain sequence. This CDR3 is built from 14 residues. V lost 1 base and J 5 bases, leaving 8 bases between the germline ends. Per the germline V gene, CDR1 is MNHEY and CDR2 is SVGAGI. Random hexamers primed reverse transcription of about 0.5 to 1 ug RNA. TCRdb processed the immunoSEQ multiplex PCR reads anew with MiXCR; each CDR3 protein has one entry. The repertoire includes 100,000 to 150,000 distinct CDR3 sequences, nearly 95% of them detected once, and approximately 0.12% sits in the top ten. This sample was taken from a study of CD8 T cells in Susac syndrome. The rearrangement joins TRBV6-5 to TRBJ2-2; D is ambiguous. The receptor was derived from a human donor in good health. Sequencing was carried out using CD4+ T cells from PBMCs. The CDR3 protein is CASSYFSWTGELFF. DNA of the CDR3: TGTGCCAGCAGTTACTTCTCCTGGACCGGGGAGCTGTTTTTT.